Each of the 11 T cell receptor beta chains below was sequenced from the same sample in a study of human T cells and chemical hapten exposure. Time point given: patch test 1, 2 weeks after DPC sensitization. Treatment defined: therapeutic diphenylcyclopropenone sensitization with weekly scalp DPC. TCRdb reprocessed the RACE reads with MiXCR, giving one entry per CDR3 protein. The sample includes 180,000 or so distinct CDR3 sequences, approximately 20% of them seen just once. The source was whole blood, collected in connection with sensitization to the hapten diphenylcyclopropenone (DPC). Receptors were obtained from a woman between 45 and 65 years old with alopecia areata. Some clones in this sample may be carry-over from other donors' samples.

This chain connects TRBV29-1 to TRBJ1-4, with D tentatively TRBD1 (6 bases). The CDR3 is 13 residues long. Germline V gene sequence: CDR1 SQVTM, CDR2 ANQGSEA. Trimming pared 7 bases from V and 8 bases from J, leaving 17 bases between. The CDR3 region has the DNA TGCAGCGCCGGACAGACCGACAAGGAAAAACTGTTTTTT. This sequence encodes CSAGQTDKEKLFF.

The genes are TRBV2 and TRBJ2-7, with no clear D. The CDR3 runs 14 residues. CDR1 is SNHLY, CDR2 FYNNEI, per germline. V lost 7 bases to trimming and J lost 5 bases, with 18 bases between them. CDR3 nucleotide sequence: TGTGCCAGCACCGGATTGGGGTTTGGAAACGAGCAGTACTTC. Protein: CASTGLGFGNEQYF.

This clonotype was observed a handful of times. The CDR3 here is CASSLGRLNEQFF. CDR3 in DNA: TGTGCCAGCAGCTTAGGTCGCCTTAATGAGCAGTTCTTC. This sequence joins TRBV7-6 and TRBJ2-1; D is ambiguous. The V gene lost 1 base and the J gene lost 7 bases, with 8 bases spanning the gap. Germline V gene sequence: CDR1 SGHVS, CDR2 FNYEAQ. The CDR3 has 13 residues.

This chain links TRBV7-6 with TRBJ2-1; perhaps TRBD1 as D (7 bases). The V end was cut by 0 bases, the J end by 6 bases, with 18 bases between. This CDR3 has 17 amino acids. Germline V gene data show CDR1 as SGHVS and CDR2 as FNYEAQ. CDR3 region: CASSLALARGGSNEQFF. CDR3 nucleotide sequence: TGTGCCAGCAGCTTAGCCCTAGCGAGAGGGGGCTCCAATGAGCAGTTCTTC.

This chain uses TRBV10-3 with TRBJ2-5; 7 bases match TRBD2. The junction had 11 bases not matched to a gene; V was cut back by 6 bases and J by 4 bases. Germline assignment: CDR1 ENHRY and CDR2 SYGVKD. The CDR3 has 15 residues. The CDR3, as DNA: TGTGCCATCAGCGGCACGGGATCGGGGGGAGAGACCCAGTACTTC. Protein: CAISGTGSGGETQYF.

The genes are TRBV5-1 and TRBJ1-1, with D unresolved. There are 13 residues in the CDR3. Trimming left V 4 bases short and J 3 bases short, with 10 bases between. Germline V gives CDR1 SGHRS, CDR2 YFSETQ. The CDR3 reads CASSLGLHTEAFF. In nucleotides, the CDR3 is TGCGCCAGCAGCCTCGGACTGCACACTGAAGCTTTCTTT.

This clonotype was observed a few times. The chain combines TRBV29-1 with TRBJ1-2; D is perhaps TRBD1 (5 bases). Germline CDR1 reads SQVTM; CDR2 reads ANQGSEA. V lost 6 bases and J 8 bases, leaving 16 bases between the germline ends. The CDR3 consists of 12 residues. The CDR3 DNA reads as TGCAGCGTGGGGGGAGAGGGCCGAGGCTACACCTTC. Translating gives CSVGGEGRGYTF. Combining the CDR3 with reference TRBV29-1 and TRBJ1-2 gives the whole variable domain SAVISQKPSRDICQRGTSLTIQCQVDSQVTMMFWYRQQPGQSLTLIATANQGSEATYESGFVIDKFPISRPNLTFSTLTVSNMSPEDSSIYLCSVGGEGRGYTFGSGTRLTVV.

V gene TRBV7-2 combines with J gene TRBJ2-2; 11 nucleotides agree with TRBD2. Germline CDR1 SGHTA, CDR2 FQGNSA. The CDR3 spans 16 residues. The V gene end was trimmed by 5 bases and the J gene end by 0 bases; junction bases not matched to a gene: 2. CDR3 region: CASSPGLAANTGELFF. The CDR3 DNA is TGTGCCAGCAGCCCGGGACTAGCGGCGAACACCGGGGAGCTGTTTTTT.

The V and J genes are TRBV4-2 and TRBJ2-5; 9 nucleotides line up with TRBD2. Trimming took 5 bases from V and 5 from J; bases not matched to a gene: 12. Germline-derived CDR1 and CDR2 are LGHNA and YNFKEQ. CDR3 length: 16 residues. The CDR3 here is CASSGRGSGSAETQYF. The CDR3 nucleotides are TGTGCCAGCAGCGGTCGGGGTAGCGGGAGCGCTGAGACCCAGTACTTC.

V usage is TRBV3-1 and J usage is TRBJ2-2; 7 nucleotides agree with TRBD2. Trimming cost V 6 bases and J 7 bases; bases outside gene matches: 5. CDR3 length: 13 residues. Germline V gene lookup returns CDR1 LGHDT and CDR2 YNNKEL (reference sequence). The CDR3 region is CASRGGSGGELFF. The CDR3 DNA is TGTGCCAGCAGAGGCGGGAGCGGCGGGGAGCTGTTTTTT.

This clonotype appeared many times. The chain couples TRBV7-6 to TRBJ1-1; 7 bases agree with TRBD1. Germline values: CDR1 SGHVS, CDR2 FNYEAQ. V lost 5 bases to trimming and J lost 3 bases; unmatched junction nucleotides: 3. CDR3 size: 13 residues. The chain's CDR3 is CASSRDSYTEAFF. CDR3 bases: TGTGCCAGCAGCCGGGACAGCTACACTGAAGCTTTCTTT.